This section outlines one T cell receptor beta chain sequence together with its context. Its antigen is unidentified. These data belong to a study of T cells expressing NK-cell markers. About the research overall: Investigators obtained TCR beta repertoires from sorted CD3+CD56+NKG2C+, CD3+CD56+NKG2C- and CD3+CD56-NKG2C+ T cells.

The study's findings and limits: About 1.0-8% of CD8+ T cells in several donors belonged to dominant NKG2C+ clonotypes. Whether the expanded NKG2C+ T cell clones recognized HCMV remained unclear.

The CDR3 contains 13 residues. The germline gives CDR1 MNHEY, CDR2 SMNVEV (reference sequence). UMIs accompanied the 5'RACE template switching by which TCR beta cDNA was made. TCRdb re-called the 5' RACE reads, yielding one record per CDR3 amino acid sequence without DNA. This table lists 250,000 to 300,000 distinct CDR3 sequences. The sequence was collected from a woman aged 18 to 75 in good health. The chain recombines TRBV27 with TRBJ1-1; TCRdb lists TRBD1, though no DNA is available to test this call. The sample was blood T cells: a sorted CD56 or NKG2C T cell subset, CD4+ or CD8+ T cells, or bulk PBMC T cells (not recorded which). The CDR3 sequence: CASSLETGNEAFF.